The clone carrying this T cell receptor (beta chain) was picked up many times. These data belong to a study of low-dose radiotherapy and immunotherapy resistance in tumors. Study details: The study gave Cohort 2 1 Gy per fraction every two weeks, totaling 13 Gy over 26 weeks. One day prior to radiation and immunotherapy, intravenous cyclophosphamide at 200 mg/m2 was given, repeated every two weeks.

This sample's time point: after trial treatment. Treatment here: LDRT plus nivolumab, ipilimumab, low-dose cyclophosphamide and aspirin (RACIN trial). Primers targeting TRAV and TRBV primed first-strand cDNA, covering alpha and beta chains. The PCR that amplified TCRs ran for around 21 cycles, relying on a constant-region primer and a V-primer adapter. TCRdb re-analysed the reads in MiXCR, keeping a single row per CDR3 protein. The data show tens of thousands of distinct CDR3 sequences, about 20% seen once. CDR3 size: 15 residues. Germline V CDR1 and CDR2: SGHRS, YFSETQ. V shed 1 base and J shed 0 bases, with 10 bases lying between them.

The specimen comprised PBMCs, sampled after low-dose radiotherapy plus immunotherapy. The chain is built from TRBV5-1 and TRBJ1-1, with D hard to call. The TCR originated in a female donor with ovarian cancer. CDR3 loop: CASSLSQALNTEAFF. CDR3 DNA sequence: TGCGCCAGCAGCTTGTCGCAGGCGCTGAACACTGAAGCTTTCTTT. Combining the CDR3 with reference TRBV5-1 and TRBJ1-1 gives the whole variable domain KAGVTQTPRYLIKTRGQQVTLSCSPISGHRSVSWYQQTPGQGLQFLFEYFSETQRNKGNFPGRFSGRQFSNSRSEMNVSTLELGDSALYLCASSLSQALNTEAFFGQGTRLTVV.